The 5 T cell receptor beta chains reported below all come from one sample, sequenced in a study of sequential checkpoint blockade in melanoma. The treatment here: randomized to nivolumab then ipilimumab (arm A) or the reverse (arm B). Repertoires were generated with immunoSEQ multiplex PCR, while TCRdb's copy carries only in-frame clones and drops some. The sample holds 20,000 to 25,000 clones, 65% to 85% seen once. The sequences come from CD8+ T cells sorted from blood (inferred from file names), collected from a patient given nivolumab and ipilimumab in sequence. These receptors came from a human donor with melanoma.

The chain couples TRBV19 to TRBJ2-7, with TRBD2 matching 8 bases. The V gene's germline CDR1 is LNHDA and CDR2 SQIVND (reference sequence). The CDR3 contains 15 residues. The V and J ends lost 5 bases and 3 bases, in that order; junction bases with no gene match: 9. The CDR3 reads CASSYGGDNFYEQYF. CDR3 nucleotides: TGTGCCAGTAGTTACGGGGGGGACAACTTCTACGAGCAGTACTTC.

The chain uses TRBV29-1 and TRBJ2-3, with TRBD2 as a possible D gene (7 bases). CDR1 is SQVTM, CDR2 ANQGSEA, per germline. Trimming removed 7 bases at V and 0 bases at J, with 26 bases between. CDR3 length equals 18 residues. The CDR3 spells CSGRAVAGARSSTDTQYF. CDR3 DNA: TGCAGCGGTCGGGCCGTGGCGGGGGCCCGATCTAGCACAGATACGCAGTATTTT.

The chain combines TRBV5-1 with TRBJ2-2; 8 bases fit TRBD1. The germline V gene has CDR1 SGHRS and CDR2 YFSETQ. J lost 1 base, V lost 2 bases, and 7 bases had no gene match. The CDR3 runs 17 residues. CDR3 nucleotides: TGCGCCAGCAGCTTACGCTCCGGGACAGGGAACACCGGGGAGCTGTTTTTT. Amino acids: CASSLRSGTGNTGELFF.

CDR3 nucleotides: TGTGCCAGCAGCCTTAGCGGGGGGGGCGGGGAGACCCAGTACTTC. Its translation: CASSLSGGGGETQYF. The V and J genes are TRBV28 and TRBJ2-5, with 11 positions matching TRBD2. Germline values: CDR1 MDHEN, CDR2 SYDVKM. The CDR3 covers 15 residues. J gave up 5 bases and V 6 bases, and 8 bases lay outside the gene matches.

The rearrangement links TRBV18 to TRBJ2-7; tentatively, D is TRBD2 (5 bases). The CDR3 totals 13 residues. Trimming stripped 2 bases from V and 0 bases from J, with 5 bases between. In germline, CDR1 is KGHSH, CDR2 LQKENI. CDR3 sequence (DNA): TGTGCCAGCTCACCAGGGAGCTCCTACGAGCAGTACTTC. Its protein is CASSPGSSYEQYF. Variable domain in full (rest from reference TRBV18 and TRBJ2-7): NAGVMQNPRHLVRRRGQEARLRCSPMKGHSHVYWYRQLPEEGLKFMVYLQKENIIDESGMPKERFSAEFPKEGPSILRIQQVVRGDSAAYFCASSPGSSYEQYFGPGTRLTVT.